The TCR beta chain under discussion was sequenced for a study of blood T cell repertoires in COVID-19. As for the study in general: The analysed material was cDNA or gDNA that came from T cells, B-cell-depleted T cells, or PBMCs.

V lost 7 bases and J 8 bases, leaving 17 bases between the germline ends. The CDR3 has 13 residues. CDR1 is MDHEN and CDR2 is SYDVKM in the germline V gene. Original processing notes: Reference gene primer amplification in the assay estimated nucleated cell counts. The method was immunoSEQ multiplex PCR; TCRdb's version includes in-frame clones alone and lacks a portion of them. The V and J calls and clone size come from that table; D and trimming were worked out from the DNA. Of over 90,000 clones in the sample, 70% to 90% were seen once. The sample was peripheral blood. This rearrangement joins TRBV28 to TRBJ1-2; TRBD1 is a possible D gene (5 bases). This sequence originates from a woman aged 60 to 75 with acute or convalescent COVID-19. The CDR3: CASTDAGVKGYTF. CDR3 DNA sequence: TGTGCCAGCACCGACGCGGGGGTGAAGGGCTACACCTTC.